These T cell receptor beta chains were read from a single sample in a study of cytomegalovirus exposure and HLA in healthy donors. Measured with immunoSEQ multiplex PCR; TCRdb has only the in-frame clones, and not every one. This table holds around 170,000 clones, 84% found once. The sequencing input was PBMCs. Receptors originate from a woman aged 45-60 years in good health and CMV-seropositive. Both conserved end residues are part of each CDR3. The D gene is left open where the match is weak. Clone size, where shown, is once, few, many, or a class for clones that have expanded.

>TRBD1|-|TRBV2|TRBJ1-6
CASQGRGGETSSYNSPLHF
TGTGCCAGCCAAGGACGAGGGGGCGAAACGAGCTCCTATAATTCACCCCTCCACTTT
>TRBD1|once|TRBV5-4|TRBJ1-5
CASSSPGDRADTQHF
TGTGCCAGCAGCTCCCCCGGGGACAGGGCAGATACGCAGCATTTT
>-|-|TRBV6-6|TRBJ2-2
CASSINTGELFF
TGTGCCAGCAGCATTAACACCGGGGAGCTGTTTTTT
>TRBD1|-|TRBV28|TRBJ1-3
CASNRGGTGGAIAGNTIYF
TGTGCCAGCAACAGGGGGGGGACAGGGGGCGCTATAGCTGGAAACACCATATATTTT
>TRBD1|-|TRBV6-5|TRBJ2-7
CASSPWTGYEQYF
TGTGCCAGCAGTCCGTGGACAGGGTACGAGCAGTACTTC
>-|-|TRBV7-2|TRBJ1-1
CASSGVMNTEAFF
TGTGCCAGCAGTGGAGTTATGAACACTGAAGCTTTCTTT
>-|-|TRBV6-1|TRBJ2-5
CASKQTETQYF
TGTGCCAGCAAGCAAACCGAGACCCAGTACTTC
>TRBD1|few|TRBV7-3|TRBJ2-7
CASSLTSGGEQYF
TGTGCCAGCAGCTTAACATCAGGGGGCGAGCAGTACTTC
>-|few|TRBV5-1|TRBJ1-1
CASSPETGPKDTEAFF
TGCGCCAGCAGCCCCGAAACAGGCCCAAAGGACACTGAAGCTTTCTTT
>TRBD1|-|TRBV6-1|TRBJ1-3
CASSAGTGGSGNTIYF
TGTGCCAGCAGTGCGGGGACAGGGGGCTCTGGAAACACCATATATTTT
>-|few|TRBV12-5|TRBJ1-5
CASGLSWEGRKKPQHF
TGTGCTAGTGGTTTGTCCTGGGAGGGAAGAAAGAAGCCCCAGCATTTT
>TRBD1|-|TRBV6-6|TRBJ1-2
CASSYAGTANYGYTF
TGTGCCAGCAGTTACGCCGGGACAGCAAATTATGGCTACACCTTC
>-|-|TRBV10-1|TRBJ2-3
CASNRNRERDTQYF
TGCGCCAGCAATCGAAACAGGGAACGAGATACGCAGTATTTT
>-|-|TRBV6-5|TRBJ1-4
CASRDYSEKLFF
TGTGCCAGCAGGGACTACAGCGAAAAACTGTTTTTT
>TRBD1|-|TRBV19|TRBJ1-2
CASSIEGTGGYGYTF
TGTGCCAGTAGTATAGAAGGGACAGGGGGCTATGGCTACACCTTC
>TRBD2|-|TRBV6-5|TRBJ2-5
CASTRSGGETQYF
TGTGCCAGCACTCGGAGCGGGGGAGAGACCCAGTACTTC
>TRBD1|-|TRBV6-1|TRBJ1-5
CASSTYRGGNQPQHF
TGTGCCAGCAGTACTTACAGGGGTGGGAATCAGCCCCAGCATTTT
>-|-|TRBV5-1|TRBJ1-5
CASSLEQGSNQPQHF
TGCGCCAGCAGCTTGGAGCAGGGCAGCAATCAGCCCCAGCATTTT
>TRBD1|-|TRBV5-1|TRBJ1-1
CASSVDRGSNGAFF
TGCGCCAGCAGCGTCGACAGGGGGTCCAATGGAGCTTTCTTT
>TRBD1|-|TRBV9|TRBJ1-2
CASSVDREGYGYTF
TGTGCCAGCAGCGTGGACAGGGAAGGGTATGGCTACACCTTC
>TRBD2|-|TRBV11-2|TRBJ2-7
CASSFFGVGTSGNEQYF
TGTGCCAGCAGCTTCTTCGGGGTCGGGACTAGCGGCAACGAGCAGTACTTC
>-|-|TRBV18|TRBJ2-3
CASSPPTGGLTDTQYF
TGTGCCAGCTCTCCCCCGACAGGAGGATTGACAGATACGCAGTATTTT
>-|few|TRBV4-2|TRBJ2-3
CASSQTLTGGYTDTQYF
TGTGCCAGCAGCCAAACCCTCACTGGGGGCTACACAGATACGCAGTATTTT
>-|-|TRBV10-3|TRBJ1-6
CAMRGTAGGNSPLHF
TGTGCCATGAGAGGGACTGCAGGAGGGAATTCACCCCTCCACTTT